The 10 T cell receptor beta chains below were found in one sample sequenced in a study of blood T cell repertoires in COVID-19. The assay was immunoSEQ multiplex PCR, and TCRdb's table has in-frame clones only and misses some. In the table there are roughly 200,000 clones, 88% of which are singletons. Sequenced input: peripheral blood. These TCRs come from a woman in her twenties or thirties with acute or convalescent COVID-19.

This sequence joins TRBV6-5 and TRBJ1-1, with 7 bases lining up with TRBD1. V lost 6 bases and J lost 12; bases outside the gene matches: 7. Germline V gene data show CDR1 as MNHEY and CDR2 as SVGAGI. The CDR3 extends over 11 amino acids. The CDR3 DNA follows: TGTGCCAGCAGAAAGACAGGGATGACTTTCTTT. It is translated as CASRKTGMTFF.

This chain connects TRBV5-5 to TRBJ1-1, with D hard to call. V was shortened by 7 bases and J by 0 bases, with 4 bases between the two germline ends. Germline loops: CDR1 SGHKS, CDR2 YYEKEE (reference sequence). This CDR3 is built from 11 residues. CDR3 sequence: CASAVNTEAFF. CDR3 nucleotides: TGTGCCAGCGCGGTGAACACTGAAGCTTTCTTT.

The chain links TRBV7-9 to TRBJ1-1, with TRBD1 matching over 7 bases. The CDR3 is 15 amino acids. Germline V gene lookup returns CDR1 SEHNR and CDR2 FQNEAQ (reference sequence). Trimming at V came to 2 bases and at J to 2 bases, leaving 5 bases not matched to a gene. The CDR3 region has the DNA TGTGCCAGCAGCTTACAGGGGGGAGAAAACACTGAAGCTTTCTTT. It is translated as CASSLQGGENTEAFF.

This chain connects TRBV2 to TRBJ2-3; D gene uncertain. The CDR3 loop spans 11 amino acids. CDR1 SNHLY and CDR2 FYNNEI come from the germline V gene. The V end was cut by 8 bases, the J end by 14 bases, with 17 bases between. As DNA, the CDR3 is TGTGCCAGCCGTCTCCTGATAGAACCGTATTTT. This translates into CASRLLIEPYF. Using reference TRBV2 and TRBJ2-3 for the parts outside the CDR3, the full variable domain is EPEVTQTPSHQVTQMGQEVILRCVPISNHLYFYWYRQILGQKVEFLVSFYNNEISEKSEIFDDQFSVERPDGSNFTLKIRSTKLEDSAMYFCASRLLIEPYFGPGTRLTVL.

The chain employs TRBV3-1 (or the pseudogene TRBV3-2) and TRBJ2-1; 9 nucleotides line up with TRBD2. J gave up 1 base and V 2 bases, and 3 bases lay outside the gene matches. Germline V CDR1 and CDR2: LGHDT, YNNKEL (reference sequence). The CDR3 covers 16 residues. The CDR3 nucleotides are TGTGCCAGCAGCCAATTGGCGGGAGGGTCCTACAATGAGCAGTTCTTC. This translates into CASSQLAGGSYNEQFF.

The J gene is TRBJ2-7, the V gene TRBV6-4; 15 nucleotides match TRBD2. The CDR3 extends over 15 amino acids. Losses at the gene ends were 8 bases for V and 4 bases for J; bases not matched to a gene: 6. Looked up from germline, CDR1 is MRHNA and CDR2 is SNTAGT. The CDR3 nucleotides read TGTGCCAGCGAGGGACTAGCGGGAGGATGGTACGAGCAGTACTTC. Its protein product is CASEGLAGGWYEQYF.

Only a few counts were recorded for this clone. V and J are TRBV7-2 and TRBJ1-5; 7 bases are shared with TRBD1. The CDR3 sequence is 15 residues long. Germline V gives CDR1 SGHTA, CDR2 FQGNSA. Trimming removed 5 bases from V and 6 bases from J; junction bases left unmatched: 10. The CDR3 nucleotides are TGTGCCAGCAGCCTCAGCAGGGGGATGGGTCAGCCCCAGCATTTT. Its translation is CASSLSRGMGQPQHF.

The chain joins TRBV25-1 to TRBJ2-7, with 8 bases identical to TRBD1. Trimming at V came to 5 bases and at J to 4 bases, leaving 4 bases not matched to a gene. The germline CDR1 and CDR2 sequences are MGHDK and SYGVNS. This CDR3 is 13 amino acids long. CDR3 loop: CASSSDRGYEQYF. The CDR3 DNA reads TGTGCCAGCAGTTCCGACAGGGGATACGAGCAGTACTTC.

The rearrangement uses TRBV27 and TRBJ2-1, with D tentatively TRBD2 (6 bases). Germline CDR1 reads MNHEY; CDR2 reads SMNVEV (reference sequence). The germline V and J ends were trimmed by 6 bases and 9 bases, with 24 bases remaining between them. CDR3 length equals 16 residues. In DNA form, the CDR3 reads TGTGCCAGCAGCCCCGCTGTAGGAGGGCCGCTAGGTGAGCAGTTCTTC. This translates into CASSPAVGGPLGEQFF.

The chain carries TRBV6-1 and TRBJ1-2, with D perhaps matching TRBD1 (6 bases). Per the germline V gene, CDR1 is MNHNS and CDR2 is SASEGT. The CDR3 sequence is 14 residues long. Trimming took off 8 bases at V and 2 bases at J, with 15 bases between the two ends. The CDR3 coding sequence is TGTGCCAGCCTCTCGAGACAGGCCAACTATGGCTACACCTTC. It encodes CASLSRQANYGYTF.